The rows below give T cell receptor beta chains drawn from one sample of a study of T-cell reconstitution after alpha-beta-depleted transplantation in children. One entry per CDR3 protein, called by TCRdb with MiXCR from the PCR reads. This table has a few hundred thousand distinct CDR3 sequences, under 20% appearing once. The sample here was PBMCs, mostly from graft donor cells, taken 360 days after TCRalphabeta/CD19-depleted stem cell transplant. All receptors come from a boy under two years old who had a stem cell transplant for Wiskott-Aldrich syndrome, so the T cells may come from the graft donor. Each CDR3 is given with its conserved first and last residue. A D gene is named only where the DNA matches it firmly. The listing skips clone size in some rows; elsewhere it reads once, few, many or a size class.

>TRBJ2-7|.|TRBV21-1|.
CASSKAGWDRVGYEQYF
TGTGCCAGCAGCAAAGCAGGATGGGACAGGGTAGGCTACGAGCAGTACTTC
>TRBJ2-6|few|TRBV6-1|TRBD1
CASSRKPGTGFRLTF
TGTGCCAGCAGCCGAAAACCCGGGACAGGCTTCCGCCTGACTTTC
>TRBJ2-7|.|TRBV6-5|TRBD2
CASSSGRTSGFYEQYF
TGTGCCAGCAGTTCCGGCAGGACTAGCGGGTTCTACGAGCAGTACTTC
>TRBJ2-7|.|TRBV7-9|TRBD1
CASSPQGQLYEQYF
TGTGCCAGCAGCCCCCAGGGACAGCTCTACGAGCAGTACTTC
>TRBJ2-4|.|TRBV11-3|TRBD2
CASSSRGDAKNIQYF
TGTGCCAGCAGTTCCCGGGGGGATGCCAAAAACATTCAGTACTTC
>TRBJ2-5|few|TRBV2|.
CASPLRGEETQYF
TGTGCCAGCCCTCTCAGGGGGGAGGAGACCCAGTACTTC
>TRBJ2-4|.|TRBV14|.
CASSQEFGGRNIQYF
TGTGCCAGCAGCCAAGAATTCGGGGGCCGGAACATTCAGTACTTC
>TRBJ2-2|.|TRBV7-2|TRBD2
CASGLAGGRELFF
TGTGCCAGTGGACTAGCGGGGGGTCGGGAGCTGTTTTTT
>TRBJ2-1|few|TRBV5-1|TRBD2
CASSSSPGAGGHNEQFF
TGCGCCAGCAGCTCATCACCAGGCGCGGGAGGCCACAATGAGCAGTTCTTC
>TRBJ2-5|many|TRBV15|.
CATSRDRVYGETQYF
TGTGCCACCAGCAGGGATCGGGTTTACGGGGAGACCCAGTACTTC
>TRBJ2-5|few|TRBV4-3|.
CASSRREAETQYF
TGCGCCAGCAGCCGAAGGGAGGCGGAGACCCAGTACTTC
>TRBJ2-7|few|TRBV12-3/TRBV12-4|.
CASTDGQYEQYF
TGTGCCAGCACCGACGGACAGTACGAGCAGTACTTC
>TRBJ2-7|.|TRBV6-2/TRBV6-3|.
CASSHTRDYEQYF
TGTGCCAGCAGTCATACTAGGGACTACGAGCAGTACTTC
>TRBJ1-6|.|TRBV7-8|.
CASSLVGQLPLHF
TGTGCCAGCAGCTTAGTGGGGCAGCTACCCCTCCACTTT
>TRBJ1-2|many|TRBV12-3/TRBV12-4|.
CASSRNYGYTF
TGTGCCAGCAGTCGAAACTATGGCTACACCTTC
>TRBJ2-3|.|TRBV20-1|.
CSATQGIPDTQYF
TGCAGTGCTACACAGGGCATCCCAGATACGCAGTATTTT
>TRBJ1-3|few|TRBV20-1|.
CSASVGGGIYF
TGCAGTGCCAGCGTCGGGGGCGGAATATATTTT
>TRBJ2-1|.|TRBV5-1|TRBD2
CASRGLAGDWGNEQFF
TGCGCCAGCAGGGGACTAGCGGGAGATTGGGGCAATGAGCAGTTCTTC
>TRBJ2-7|few|TRBV28|.
CASSPPEGRYEQYF
TGTGCCAGCAGCCCCCCGGAGGGGCGATACGAGCAGTACTTC
>TRBJ2-7|.|TRBV12-3/TRBV12-4|.
CASSAGISIDVYEQYF
TGTGCCAGCAGTGCCGGGATTTCCATTGATGTATACGAGCAGTACTTC
>TRBJ2-5|.|TRBV29-1|.
CSVKGNEETQYF
TGCAGCGTGAAGGGTAATGAAGAGACCCAGTACTTC
>TRBJ2-1|few|TRBV4-3|.
CASSYSTALGNEQFF
TGCGCCAGCAGCTATTCGACAGCCCTGGGGAATGAGCAGTTCTTC
>TRBJ2-2|many|TRBV7-8|.
CASSLGRTNTGELFF
TGTGCCAGCAGCTTAGGGCGGACGAACACCGGGGAGCTGTTTTTT
>TRBJ2-7|many|TRBV7-9|TRBD1
CASSRDRGWEQYF
TGTGCCAGCAGCCGGGACAGGGGATGGGAGCAGTACTTC
>TRBJ2-3|.|TRBV20-1|.
CSALGGGSTDTQYF
TGCAGTGCTCTCGGGGGAGGTAGCACAGATACGCAGTATTTT
>TRBJ2-5|.|TRBV20-1|TRBD2
CSARDPTGGPGETQYF
TGCAGTGCTAGAGATCCTACGGGAGGGCCTGGAGAGACCCAGTACTTC
>TRBJ2-3|many|TRBV12-3/TRBV12-4|.
CASSFLGGTSTDTQYF
TGTGCCAGCAGTTTTCTTGGAGGAACTAGCACAGATACGCAGTATTTT
>TRBJ2-7|.|TRBV20-1|.
CSAPAGTYEQYF
TGCAGTGCCCCTGCAGGTACCTACGAGCAGTACTTC
>TRBJ2-1|.|TRBV29-1|.
CSVLARGNEQFF
TGCAGCGTCCTGGCTAGGGGTAATGAGCAGTTCTTC
>TRBJ2-3|few|TRBV2|.
CASSASNRADTQYF
TGTGCCAGCAGTGCCTCTAACAGGGCAGATACGCAGTATTTT
>TRBJ1-1|many|TRBV20-1|TRBD1
CSATTGVTEAFF
TGCAGTGCTACTACAGGGGTCACTGAAGCTTTCTTT
>TRBJ2-5|few|TRBV5-1|TRBD1
CASSTTIRGQGTQYF
TGCGCCAGCAGCACGACAATTAGGGGACAGGGGACCCAGTACTTC
>TRBJ2-2|.|TRBV10-3|.
CAISFKRWGDNTGELFF
TGTGCCATCAGTTTTAAGCGGTGGGGGGACAACACCGGGGAGCTGTTTTTT
>TRBJ2-7|.|TRBV6-2/TRBV6-3|TRBD2
CASSIAGVHEQYF
TGTGCCAGCAGTATAGCGGGAGTCCACGAGCAGTACTTC
>TRBJ2-2|.|TRBV10-3|.
CAISESHASGELFF
TGTGCCATCAGTGAGTCTCACGCTTCCGGGGAGCTGTTTTTT
>TRBJ2-5|.|TRBV18|TRBD1
CASSPLTGIQETQYF
TGTGCCAGCTCACCACTGACAGGGATCCAAGAGACCCAGTACTTC